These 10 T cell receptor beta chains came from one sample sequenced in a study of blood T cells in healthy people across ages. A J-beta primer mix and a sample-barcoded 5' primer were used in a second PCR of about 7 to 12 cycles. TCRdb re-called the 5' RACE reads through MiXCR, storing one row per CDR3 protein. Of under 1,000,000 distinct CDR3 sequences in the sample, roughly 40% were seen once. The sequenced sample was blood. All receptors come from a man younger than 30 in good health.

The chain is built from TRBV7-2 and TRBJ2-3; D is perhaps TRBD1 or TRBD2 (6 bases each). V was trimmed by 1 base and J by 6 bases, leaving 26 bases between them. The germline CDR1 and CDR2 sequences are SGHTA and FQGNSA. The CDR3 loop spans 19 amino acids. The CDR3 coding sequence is TGTGCCAGCAGCTTAGAGGTTGTCCAGATGGGGGGCTACACCGATACGCAGTATTTT. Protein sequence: CASSLEVVQMGGYTDTQYF.

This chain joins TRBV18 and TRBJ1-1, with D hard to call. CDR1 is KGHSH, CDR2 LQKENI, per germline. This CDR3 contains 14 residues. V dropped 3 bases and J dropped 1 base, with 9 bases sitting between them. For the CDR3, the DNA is TGTGCCAGCTCACCGGTCGAAGGGAACACTGAAGCTTTCTTT. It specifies CASSPVEGNTEAFF.

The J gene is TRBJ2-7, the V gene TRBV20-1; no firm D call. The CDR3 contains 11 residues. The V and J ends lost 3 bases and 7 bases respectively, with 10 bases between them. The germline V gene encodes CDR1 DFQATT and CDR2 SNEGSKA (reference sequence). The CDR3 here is CSAREDGEQYF. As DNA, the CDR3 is TGCAGTGCTAGGGAAGACGGAGAGCAGTACTTC.

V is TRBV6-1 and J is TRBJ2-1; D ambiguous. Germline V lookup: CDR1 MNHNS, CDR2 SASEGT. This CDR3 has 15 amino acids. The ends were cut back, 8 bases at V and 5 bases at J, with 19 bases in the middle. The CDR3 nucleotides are TGTGCCAGCCCCCTGTTTGGCAGAGTGGACAATGAGCAGTTCTTC. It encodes CASPLFGRVDNEQFF.

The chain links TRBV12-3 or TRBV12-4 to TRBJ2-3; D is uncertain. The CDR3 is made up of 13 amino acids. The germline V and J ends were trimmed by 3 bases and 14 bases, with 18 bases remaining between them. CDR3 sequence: CASSFYGYTEAYF. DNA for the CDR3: TGTGCCAGCAGTTTCTACGGGTACACTGAAGCGTATTTT.

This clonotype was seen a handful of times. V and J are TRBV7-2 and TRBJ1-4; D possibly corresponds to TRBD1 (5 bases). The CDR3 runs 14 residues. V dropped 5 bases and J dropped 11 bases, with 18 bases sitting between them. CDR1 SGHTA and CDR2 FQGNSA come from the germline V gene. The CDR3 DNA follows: TGTGCCAGCAGCCTTGGTCTTGTCAGGGACAAACTGTTTTTT. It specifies CASSLGLVRDKLFF. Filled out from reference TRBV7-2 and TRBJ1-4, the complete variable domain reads GAGVSQSPSNKVTEKGKDVELRCDPISGHTALYWYRQSLGQGLEFLIYFQGNSAPDKSGLPSDRFSAERTGGSVSTLTIQRTQQEDSAVYLCASSLGLVRDKLFFGSGTQLSVL.

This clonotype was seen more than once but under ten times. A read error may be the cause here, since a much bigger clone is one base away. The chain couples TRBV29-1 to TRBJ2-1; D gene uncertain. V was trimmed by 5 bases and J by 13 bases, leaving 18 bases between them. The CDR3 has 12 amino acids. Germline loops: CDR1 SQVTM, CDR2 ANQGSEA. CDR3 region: CSVTSKKETQFF. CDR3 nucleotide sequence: TGCAGCGTTACCTCCAAAAAAGAGACCCAGTTCTTC.

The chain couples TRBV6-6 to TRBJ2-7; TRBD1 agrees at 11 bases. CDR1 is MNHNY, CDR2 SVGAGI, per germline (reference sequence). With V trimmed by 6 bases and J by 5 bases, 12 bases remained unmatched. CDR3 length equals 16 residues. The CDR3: CASSFSGQGVPHEQYF. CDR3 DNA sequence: TGTGCCAGCAGCTTTTCGGGACAGGGGGTACCCCACGAGCAGTACTTC.

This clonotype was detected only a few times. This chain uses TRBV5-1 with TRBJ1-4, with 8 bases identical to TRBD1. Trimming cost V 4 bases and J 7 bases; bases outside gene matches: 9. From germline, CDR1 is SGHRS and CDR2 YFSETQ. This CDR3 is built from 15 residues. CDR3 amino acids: CASSIGQGLGEKLFF. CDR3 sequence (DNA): TGCGCCAGCAGCATCGGACAGGGCCTCGGTGAAAAACTGTTTTTT.

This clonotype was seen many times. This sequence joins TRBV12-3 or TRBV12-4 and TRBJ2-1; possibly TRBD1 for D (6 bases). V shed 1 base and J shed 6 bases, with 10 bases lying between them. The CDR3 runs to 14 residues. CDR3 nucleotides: TGTGCCAGCAGTTTAGGGGGGCTCACCAATGAGCAGTTCTTC. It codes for CASSLGGLTNEQFF.